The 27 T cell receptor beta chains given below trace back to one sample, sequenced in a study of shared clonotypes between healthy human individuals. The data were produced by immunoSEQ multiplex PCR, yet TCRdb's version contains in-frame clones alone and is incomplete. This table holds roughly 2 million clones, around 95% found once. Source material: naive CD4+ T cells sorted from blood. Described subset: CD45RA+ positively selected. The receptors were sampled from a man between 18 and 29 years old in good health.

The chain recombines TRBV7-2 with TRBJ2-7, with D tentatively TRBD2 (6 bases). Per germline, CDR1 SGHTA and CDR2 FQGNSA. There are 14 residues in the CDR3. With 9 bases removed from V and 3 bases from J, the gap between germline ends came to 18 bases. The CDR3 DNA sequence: TGTGCCAGTCAATTTAGCGGCTACGGCTACGAGCAGTACTTC. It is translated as CASQFSGYGYEQYF.

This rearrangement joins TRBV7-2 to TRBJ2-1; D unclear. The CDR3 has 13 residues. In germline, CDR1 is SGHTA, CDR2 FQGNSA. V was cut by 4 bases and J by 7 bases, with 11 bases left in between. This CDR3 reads CASSSSWGNEQFF. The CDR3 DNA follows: TGTGCCAGCAGCTCCAGCTGGGGAAATGAGCAGTTCTTC.

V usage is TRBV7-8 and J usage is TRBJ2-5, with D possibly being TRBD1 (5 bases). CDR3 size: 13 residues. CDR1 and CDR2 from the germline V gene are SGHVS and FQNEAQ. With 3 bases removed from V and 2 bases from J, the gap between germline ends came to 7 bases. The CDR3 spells CASSFTGQETQYF. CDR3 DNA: TGTGCCAGCAGCTTTACAGGTCAAGAGACCCAGTACTTC.

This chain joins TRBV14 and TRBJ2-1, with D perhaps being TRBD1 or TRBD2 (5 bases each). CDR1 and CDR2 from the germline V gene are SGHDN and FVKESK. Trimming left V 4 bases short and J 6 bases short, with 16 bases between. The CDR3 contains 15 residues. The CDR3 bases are TGTGCCAGCAGCCGTCGGGGCTACAAGGGCAATGAGCAGTTCTTC. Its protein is CASSRRGYKGNEQFF.

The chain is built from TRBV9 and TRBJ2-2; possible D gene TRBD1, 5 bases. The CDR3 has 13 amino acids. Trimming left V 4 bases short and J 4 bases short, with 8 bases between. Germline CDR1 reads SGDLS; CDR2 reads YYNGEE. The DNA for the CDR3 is TGTGCCAGCAGCCTAGGGGCCACCGGGGAGCTGTTTTTT. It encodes CASSLGATGELFF.

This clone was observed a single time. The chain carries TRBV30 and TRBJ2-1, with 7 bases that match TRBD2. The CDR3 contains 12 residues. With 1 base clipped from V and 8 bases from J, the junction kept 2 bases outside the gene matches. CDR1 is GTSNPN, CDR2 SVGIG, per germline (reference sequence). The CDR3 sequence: CAWSARGDEQFF. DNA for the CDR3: TGTGCCTGGAGTGCCCGGGGGGATGAGCAGTTCTTC. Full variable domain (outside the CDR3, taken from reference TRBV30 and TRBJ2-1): SQTIHQWPATLVQPVGSPLSLECTVEGTSNPNLYWYRQAAGRGLQLLFYSVGIGQISSEVPQNLSASRPQDRQFILSSKKLLLSDSGFYLCAWSARGDEQFFGPGTRLTVL.

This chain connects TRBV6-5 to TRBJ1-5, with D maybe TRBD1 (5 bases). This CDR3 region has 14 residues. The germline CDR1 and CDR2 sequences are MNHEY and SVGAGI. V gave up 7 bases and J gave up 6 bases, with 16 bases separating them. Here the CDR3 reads CASTPAGGGQPQHF. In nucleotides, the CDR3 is TGTGCCAGCACACCCGCTGGGGGAGGTCAGCCCCAGCATTTT.

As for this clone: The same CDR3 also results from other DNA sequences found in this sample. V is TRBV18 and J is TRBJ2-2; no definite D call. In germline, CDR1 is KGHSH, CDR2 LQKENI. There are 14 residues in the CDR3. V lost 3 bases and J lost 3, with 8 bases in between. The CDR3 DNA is TGTGCCAGCTCACCGTTCCAGGACACCGGGGAGCTGTTTTTT. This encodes CASSPFQDTGELFF.

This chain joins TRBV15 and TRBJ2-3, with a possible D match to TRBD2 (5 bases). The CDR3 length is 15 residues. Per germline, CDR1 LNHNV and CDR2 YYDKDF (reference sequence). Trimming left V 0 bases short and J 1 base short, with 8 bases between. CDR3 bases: TGTGCCACCAGCAGAGATGAGGAGGGCACAGATACGCAGTATTTT. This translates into CATSRDEEGTDTQYF.

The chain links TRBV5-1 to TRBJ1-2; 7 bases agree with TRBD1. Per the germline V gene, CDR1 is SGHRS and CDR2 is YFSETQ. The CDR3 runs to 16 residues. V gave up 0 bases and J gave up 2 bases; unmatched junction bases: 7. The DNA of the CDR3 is TGCGCCAGCAGCTTGGCCGAAACAGGGGCGAACTATGGCTACACCTTC. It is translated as CASSLAETGANYGYTF.

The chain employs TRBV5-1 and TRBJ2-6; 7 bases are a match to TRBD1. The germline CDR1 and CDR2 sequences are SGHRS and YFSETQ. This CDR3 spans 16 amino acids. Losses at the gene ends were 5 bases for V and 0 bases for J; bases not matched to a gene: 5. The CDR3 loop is CASSEGGLSGANVLTF. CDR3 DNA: TGCGCCAGCAGTGAAGGGGGCCTCTCTGGGGCCAACGTCCTGACTTTC.

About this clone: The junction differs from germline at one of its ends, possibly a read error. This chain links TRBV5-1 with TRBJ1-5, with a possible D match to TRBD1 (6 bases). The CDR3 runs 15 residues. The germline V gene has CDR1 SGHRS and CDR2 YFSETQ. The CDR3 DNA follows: TGCGCCAGCAGGTTGGACAGCCTTAGCAATCAGCCCCAGCATTTT. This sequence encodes CASRLDSLSNQPQHF.

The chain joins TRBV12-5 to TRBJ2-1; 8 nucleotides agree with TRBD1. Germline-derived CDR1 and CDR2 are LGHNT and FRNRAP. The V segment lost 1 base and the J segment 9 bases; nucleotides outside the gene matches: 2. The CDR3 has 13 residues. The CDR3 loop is CASGLDRGSEQFF. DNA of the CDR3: TGTGCTAGTGGTTTGGACAGGGGGTCTGAGCAGTTCTTC.

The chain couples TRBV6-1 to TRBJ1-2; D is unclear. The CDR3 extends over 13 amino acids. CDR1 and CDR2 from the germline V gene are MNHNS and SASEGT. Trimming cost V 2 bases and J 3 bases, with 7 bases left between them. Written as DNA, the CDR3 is TGTGCCAGCAGTGAATTCACAGACTATGGCTACACCTTC. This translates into CASSEFTDYGYTF.

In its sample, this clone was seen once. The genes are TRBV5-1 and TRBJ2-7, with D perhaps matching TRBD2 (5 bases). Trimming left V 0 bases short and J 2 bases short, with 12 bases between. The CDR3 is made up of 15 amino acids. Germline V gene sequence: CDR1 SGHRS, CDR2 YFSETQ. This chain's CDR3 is CASSLGAGMTYEQYF. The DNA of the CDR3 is TGCGCCAGCAGCTTGGGGGCCGGGATGACCTACGAGCAGTACTTC. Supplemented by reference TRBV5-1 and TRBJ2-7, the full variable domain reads KAGVTQTPRYLIKTRGQQVTLSCSPISGHRSVSWYQQTPGQGLQFLFEYFSETQRNKGNFPGRFSGRQFSNSRSEMNVSTLELGDSALYLCASSLGAGMTYEQYFGPGTRLTVT.

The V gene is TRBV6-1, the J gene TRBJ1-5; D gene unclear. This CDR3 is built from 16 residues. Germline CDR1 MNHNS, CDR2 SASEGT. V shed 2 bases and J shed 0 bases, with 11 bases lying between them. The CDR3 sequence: CASSETFTYSNQPQHF. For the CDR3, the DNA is TGTGCCAGCAGTGAAACGTTTACTTATAGCAATCAGCCCCAGCATTTT.

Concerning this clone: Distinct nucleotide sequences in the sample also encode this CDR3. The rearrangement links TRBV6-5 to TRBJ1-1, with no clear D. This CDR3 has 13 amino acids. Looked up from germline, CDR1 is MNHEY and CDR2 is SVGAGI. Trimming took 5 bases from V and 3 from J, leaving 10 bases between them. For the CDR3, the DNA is TGTGCCAGCAGTCGCGACTGGGACACTGAAGCTTTCTTT. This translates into CASSRDWDTEAFF.

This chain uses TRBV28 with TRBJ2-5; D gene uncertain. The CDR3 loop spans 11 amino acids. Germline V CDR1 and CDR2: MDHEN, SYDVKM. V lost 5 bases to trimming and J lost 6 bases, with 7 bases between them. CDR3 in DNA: TGTGCCAGCAGTAGAGAGAAGACCCAGTACTTC. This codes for CASSREKTQYF.

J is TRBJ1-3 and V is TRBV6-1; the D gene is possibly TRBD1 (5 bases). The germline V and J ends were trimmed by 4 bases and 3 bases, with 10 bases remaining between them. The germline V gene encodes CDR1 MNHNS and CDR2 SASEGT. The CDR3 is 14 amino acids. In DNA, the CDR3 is TGTGCCAGCAGTGGTCGGACATTTGGAAACACCATATATTTT. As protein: CASSGRTFGNTIYF.

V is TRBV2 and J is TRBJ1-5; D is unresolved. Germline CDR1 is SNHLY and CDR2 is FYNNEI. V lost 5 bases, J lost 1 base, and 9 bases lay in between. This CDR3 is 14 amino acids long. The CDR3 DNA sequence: TGTGCCAGCAGTTATTTAGGAAGCAATCAGCCCCAGCATTTT. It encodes CASSYLGSNQPQHF.

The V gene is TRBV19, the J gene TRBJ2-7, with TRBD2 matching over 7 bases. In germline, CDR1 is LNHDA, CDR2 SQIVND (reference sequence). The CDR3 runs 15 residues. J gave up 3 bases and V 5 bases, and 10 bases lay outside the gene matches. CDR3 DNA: TGTGCCAGTAGTCTCGGGGTGACGGGGGGCTACGAGCAGTACTTC. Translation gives CASSLGVTGGYEQYF.

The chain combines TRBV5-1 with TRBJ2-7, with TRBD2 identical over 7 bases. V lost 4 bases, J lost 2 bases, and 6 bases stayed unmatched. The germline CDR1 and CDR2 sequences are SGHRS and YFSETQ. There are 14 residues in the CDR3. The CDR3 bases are TGCGCCAGCAGCCCCGAGGGGAGGGCCTACGAGCAGTACTTC. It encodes CASSPEGRAYEQYF.

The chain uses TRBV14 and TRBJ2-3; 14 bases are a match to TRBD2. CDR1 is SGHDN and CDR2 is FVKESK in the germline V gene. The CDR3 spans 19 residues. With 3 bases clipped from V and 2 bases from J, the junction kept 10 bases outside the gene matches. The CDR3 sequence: CASSHTPGLAGAYTDTQYF. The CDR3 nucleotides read TGTGCCAGCAGCCACACTCCGGGACTAGCGGGGGCTTACACAGATACGCAGTATTTT. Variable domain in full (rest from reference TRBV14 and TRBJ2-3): EAGVTQFPSHSVIEKGQTVTLRCDPISGHDNLYWYRRVMGKEIKFLLHFVKESKQDESGMPNNRFLAERTGGTYSTLKVQPAELEDSGVYFCASSHTPGLAGAYTDTQYFGPGTRLTVL.

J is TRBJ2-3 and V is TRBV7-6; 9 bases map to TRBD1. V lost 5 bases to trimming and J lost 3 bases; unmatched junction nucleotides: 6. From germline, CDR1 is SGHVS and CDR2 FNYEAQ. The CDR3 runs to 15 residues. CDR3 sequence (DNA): TGTGCCAGCAGCGCCACAGGGGGCAGAACAGATACGCAGTATTTT. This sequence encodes CASSATGGRTDTQYF.

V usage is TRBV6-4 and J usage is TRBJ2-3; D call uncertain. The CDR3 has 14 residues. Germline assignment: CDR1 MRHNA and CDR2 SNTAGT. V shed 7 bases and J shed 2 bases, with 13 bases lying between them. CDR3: CASTRQASTDTQYF. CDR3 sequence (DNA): TGTGCCAGCACCCGACAAGCCTCCACAGATACGCAGTATTTT.

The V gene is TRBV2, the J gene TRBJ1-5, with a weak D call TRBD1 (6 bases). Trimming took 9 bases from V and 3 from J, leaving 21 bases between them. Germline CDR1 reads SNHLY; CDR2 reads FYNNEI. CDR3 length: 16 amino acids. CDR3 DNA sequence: TGTGCCAGTAGTAAGATTGGGGGCTTGGACAATCAGCCCCAGCATTTT. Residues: CASSKIGGLDNQPQHF.

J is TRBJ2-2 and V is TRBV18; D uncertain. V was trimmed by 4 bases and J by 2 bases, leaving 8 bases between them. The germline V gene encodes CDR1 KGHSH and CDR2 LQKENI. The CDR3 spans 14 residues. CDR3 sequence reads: CASSLEGNTGELFF. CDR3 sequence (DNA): TGTGCCAGCTCACTAGAAGGAAACACCGGGGAGCTGTTTTTT.